This T cell receptor beta chain was recorded in a study of T-cell reconstitution after alpha-beta-depleted transplantation in children. Preparation of the TCRbeta library involved a method that used unique molecular identifiers. One entry per CDR3 protein, called by TCRdb with MiXCR from the PCR reads. The sample has under 750,000 distinct CDR3 sequences, 23% seen once. The CDR3 consists of 15 residues. V shed 3 bases, J shed 5 bases, and the junction held 6 bases outside the gene matches. Germline loops: CDR1 MGHDK, CDR2 SYGVNS. The specimen comprised PBMCs, mostly from graft donor cells, sampled 360 days after TCRalphabeta/CD19-depleted stem cell transplant. J is TRBJ1-5 and V is TRBV25-1; 8 bases agree with TRBD1. This clonotype was obtained from a boy in the first two years of life who had a stem cell transplant for acute myeloid leukemia, so the T cells may come from the graft donor. This chain's CDR3 is CASSEGQAGYQPQHF. In DNA form, the CDR3 reads TGTGCCAGCAGTGAGGGACAGGCAGGCTATCAGCCCCAGCATTTT.